The 22 T cell receptor beta chains in this list originate from one sample, sequenced in a study of beta chain features in type 1 diabetes. Of the isolated RNA, all was reverse transcribed, and so the sequenced material was expressed TCRB transcripts. Libraries were prepared by immunoSEQ multiplex PCR; TCRdb keeps only in-frame clonotypes and omits some of them. The sample holds under 450,000 clones, about 15% seen once. The sequenced material came from naive CD4+ T cells from blood. The source of these receptors is a man aged 30 to 45 in good health.

This clone was seen more than once but under ten times. The CDR3 bases are TGCGCCAGCAGTCAAGAGCCCCGACAGGGGAAAAACATTCAGTACTTC. Protein sequence: CASSQEPRQGKNIQYF. The chain couples TRBV23-1 to TRBJ2-4; 8 nucleotides agree with TRBD1. TRBV23-1 is filed as an ORF, its function uncertain. V lost 2 bases and J lost 4; bases outside the gene matches: 7. This CDR3 is built from 16 residues.

The J gene is TRBJ2-1, the V gene TRBV4-2; 7 bases are shared with TRBD2. There are 17 residues in the CDR3. Germline assignment: CDR1 LGHNA and CDR2 YNFKEQ. After removal of 3 bases from V and 9 bases from J, the junction contained 17 bases not matched to a gene. CDR3 region: CASSQAKTSVTRSEQFF. The CDR3 nucleotides are TGTGCCAGCAGCCAGGCCAAAACTAGCGTGACTCGGAGTGAGCAGTTCTTC.

This clone was counted a few times. The chain employs TRBV7-9 and TRBJ1-5, with D uncertain. The germline V and J ends were trimmed by 9 bases and 6 bases, with 15 bases remaining between them. From germline, CDR1 is SEHNR and CDR2 FQNEAQ (reference sequence). This CDR3 has 13 residues. For the CDR3, the DNA is TGTGCCAGTAGGGAGGCGGCAGGTCAGCCCCAGCATTTT. Its translation is CASREAAGQPQHF.

This clone was recorded once. V and J are TRBV27 and TRBJ1-3; D is unclear. Germline CDR1 is MNHEY and CDR2 is SMNVEV (reference sequence). Between the trimmed V and J ends, which lost 8 bases and 1 base, there was a span of 9 bases. CDR3 length: 13 residues. Here the CDR3 reads CASGFGSGNTIYF. CDR3 nucleotide sequence: TGTGCCAGCGGGTTCGGGTCTGGAAACACCATATATTTT.

V is TRBV5-4 and J is TRBJ2-5; a weak D match, TRBD1 (6 bases). With 4 bases removed from V and 2 bases from J, the gap between germline ends came to 9 bases. The CDR3 consists of 13 residues. Germline lookup yields CDR1 SGHNT and CDR2 YYREEE (reference sequence). CDR3 DNA sequence: TGTGCCAGCAGCCGACAGGATCAAGAGACCCAGTACTTC. Its protein is CASSRQDQETQYF. The whole variable domain, filled in from reference TRBV5-4 and TRBJ2-5, reads ETGVTQSPTHLIKTRGQQVTLRCSSQSGHNTVSWYQQALGQGPQFIFQYYREEENGRGNFPPRFSGLQFPNYSSELNVNALELDDSALYLCASSRQDQETQYFGPGTRLLVL.

This clone came up a few times. V and J are TRBV19 and TRBJ2-2; TRBD1 agrees at 8 bases. The CDR3 has 14 amino acids. J gave up 4 bases and V 9 bases, and 7 bases lay outside the gene matches. The germline V gene encodes CDR1 LNHDA and CDR2 SQIVND (reference sequence). The CDR3 coding sequence is TGTGCCAGCGCCTCTACAGGGGGCACCGGGGAGCTGTTTTTT. Protein sequence: CASASTGGTGELFF.

This rearrangement joins TRBV2 to TRBJ2-7; 8 bases line up with TRBD1. Germline lookup yields CDR1 SNHLY and CDR2 FYNNEI. V trimming: 6 bases; J trimming: 6 bases; junction bases outside the gene matches: 7. The CDR3 loop spans 13 amino acids. DNA for the CDR3: TGTGCCAGCAGGAGGACAGGGCCGGTCGAGCAGTACTTC. Translated: CASRRTGPVEQYF.

The chain is built from TRBV5-4 and TRBJ2-2; no clear D. The germline V gene has CDR1 SGHNT and CDR2 YYREEE (reference sequence). The CDR3 has 13 residues. Trimming took 0 bases from V and 7 from J, leaving 7 bases between them. The CDR3 sequence: CASSLAFGGELFF. The DNA of the CDR3 is TGTGCCAGCAGCTTGGCGTTCGGCGGGGAGCTGTTTTTT. Full variable domain (remainder filled in from reference TRBV5-4 and TRBJ2-2): ETGVTQSPTHLIKTRGQQVTLRCSSQSGHNTVSWYQQALGQGPQFIFQYYREEENGRGNFPPRFSGLQFPNYSSELNVNALELDDSALYLCASSLAFGGELFFGEGSRLTVL.

This clone was observed a handful of times. The chain uses TRBV25-1 and TRBJ2-3; 9 bases are a match to TRBD2. This CDR3 spans 14 amino acids. V lost 7 bases, J lost 7 bases, and 9 bases stayed unmatched. The germline V gene has CDR1 MGHDK and CDR2 SYGVNS. This CDR3 reads CASTASGAANTQYF. The CDR3, as DNA: TGTGCCAGCACCGCTAGCGGGGCGGCAAATACGCAGTATTTT.

This clone was observed a handful of times. The chain carries TRBV7-9 and TRBJ2-3, with D possibly being TRBD2 (5 bases). Germline CDR1 reads SEHNR; CDR2 reads FQNEAQ (reference sequence). V was trimmed by 0 bases and J by 10 bases, leaving 11 bases between them. This CDR3 comprises 13 residues. The DNA for the CDR3 is TGTGCCAGCAGCTTAGCCACCCCGGACTCGCAGTATTTT. This codes for CASSLATPDSQYF. Supplemented by reference TRBV7-9 and TRBJ2-3, the full variable domain reads DTGVSQNPRHKITKRGQNVTFRCDPISEHNRLYWYRQTLGQGPEFLTYFQNEAQLEKSRLLSDRFSAERPKGSFSTLEIQRTEQGDSAMYLCASSLATPDSQYFGPGTRLTVL.

This clone has just a few counts. The V call is TRBV5-6, the J call TRBJ1-2, with 8 positions matching TRBD1. The junction had 13 bases not matched to a gene; V was cut back by 5 bases and J by 4 bases. The V gene's germline CDR1 is SGHDT and CDR2 YYEEEE. The CDR3 length is 16 residues. The CDR3 region is CASRRITGTGPYGYTF. The DNA of the CDR3 is TGTGCCAGCAGGAGAATTACCGGGACAGGACCCTATGGCTACACCTTC. Full variable domain (remainder filled in from reference TRBV5-6 and TRBJ1-2): DAGVTQSPTHLIKTRGQQVTLRCSPKSGHDTVSWYQQALGQGPQFIFQYYEEEERQRGNFPDRFSGHQFPNYSSELNVNALLLGDSALYLCASRRITGTGPYGYTFGSGTRLTVV.

Notes on this clone: Additional DNA sequences in this sample encode the identical CDR3. The gene calls are TRBV6-6 and TRBJ2-1, with no clear D. There are 14 residues in the CDR3. The germline CDR1 and CDR2 sequences are MNHNY and SVGAGI (reference sequence). The V and J ends lost 0 bases and 6 bases respectively, with 9 bases between them. Here the CDR3 reads CASSYSTRRNEQFF. The CDR3 DNA is TGTGCCAGCAGTTACTCGACACGCCGCAATGAGCAGTTCTTC.

The chain joins TRBV11-2 to TRBJ1-5, with D unclear. Between the trimmed V and J ends, which lost 1 base and 2 bases, there was a span of 9 bases. This CDR3 has 15 amino acids. Germline V gene lookup returns CDR1 SGHAT and CDR2 FQNNGV. The CDR3 protein is CASSLAWGGNQPQHF. The CDR3 DNA reads TGTGCCAGCAGCTTAGCCTGGGGAGGCAATCAGCCCCAGCATTTT.

The rearrangement joins TRBV14 to TRBJ1-1; D is perhaps TRBD1 (5 bases). Trimming took 6 bases from V and 4 from J, leaving 15 bases between them. The CDR3 covers 14 residues. Germline V CDR1 and CDR2: SGHDN, FVKESK. CDR3 in DNA: TGTGCCAGCAGTCAAAGGGCAAGGGGCACTGAAGCTTTCTTT. Its protein product is CASSQRARGTEAFF.

The table lists this clone with a few counts. The chain combines TRBV7-2 with TRBJ1-2, with D perhaps matching TRBD1 (5 bases). This CDR3 is built from 13 residues. The germline CDR1 and CDR2 sequences are SGHTA and FQGNSA. Trimming removed 6 bases at V and 4 bases at J, with 12 bases between. CDR3 protein: CASSFDRRYGYTF. CDR3 in DNA: TGTGCCAGCAGTTTCGACAGACGCTATGGCTACACCTTC.

The sample holds a few counts of this clone. The rearrangement links TRBV2 to TRBJ2-7; D ambiguous. V gave up 4 bases and J gave up 0 bases, with 13 bases separating them. This CDR3 region has 15 residues. The V gene's germline CDR1 is SNHLY and CDR2 FYNNEI. CDR3 residues: CASSVRAAFSYEQYF. The DNA of the CDR3 is TGTGCCAGCAGTGTTCGCGCAGCCTTCTCCTACGAGCAGTACTTC. Together with reference TRBV2 and TRBJ2-7, the CDR3 gives the full variable domain: EPEVTQTPSHQVTQMGQEVILRCVPISNHLYFYWYRQILGQKVEFLVSFYNNEISEKSEIFDDQFSVERPDGSNFTLKIRSTKLEDSAMYFCASSVRAAFSYEQYFGPGTRLTVT.

The chain has TRBV30 and TRBJ2-5; D ambiguous. The CDR3 runs 12 residues. Germline assignment: CDR1 GTSNPN and CDR2 SVGIG (reference sequence). The V and J ends lost 4 bases and 9 bases respectively, with 15 bases between them. CDR3 nucleotides: TGTGCCTGGAAACGGTCAGAATCGGCCCAGTACTTC. Its translation: CAWKRSESAQYF.

This clone has just a few counts. V gene TRBV30 combines with J gene TRBJ1-5, with 7 bases aligning to TRBD1. The germline CDR1 and CDR2 sequences are GTSNPN and SVGIG (reference sequence). The V segment lost 3 bases and the J segment 12 bases; nucleotides outside the gene matches: 14. The CDR3 is made up of 14 amino acids. The CDR3 sequence: CAWRKPGGPFVQHF. The CDR3 DNA sequence: TGTGCCTGGAGAAAACCAGGGGGGCCATTCGTCCAGCATTTT.

This clone occurred a few times. The rearrangement links TRBV6-6 to TRBJ2-5; tentative D call: TRBD1 (5 bases). The germline V gene encodes CDR1 MNHNY and CDR2 SVGAGI (reference sequence). The CDR3 is 15 amino acids. Trimming took 0 bases from V and 0 from J, leaving 8 bases between them. In nucleotides, the CDR3 is TGTGCCAGCAGTTACTCGACAGCGAACCAAGAGACCCAGTACTTC. Translating it yields CASSYSTANQETQYF.

The rearrangement uses TRBV7-2 and TRBJ1-2; D is ambiguous. Trimming pared 3 bases from V and 6 bases from J, leaving 11 bases between. Germline V gives CDR1 SGHTA, CDR2 FQGNSA. There are 13 residues in the CDR3. The CDR3: CASSLNGGDGYTF. In DNA form, the CDR3 reads TGTGCCAGCAGCTTGAACGGAGGCGATGGCTACACCTTC.

In its sample, this clone was seen a few times. This chain joins TRBV29-1 and TRBJ1-1; unclear D gene. The CDR3 sequence is 12 residues long. Germline assignment: CDR1 SQVTM and CDR2 ANQGSEA. V lost 8 bases and J 4 bases, leaving 14 bases between the germline ends. CDR3 sequence: CSIYSMGTEAFF. The CDR3 bases are TGCAGCATCTACTCGATGGGCACTGAAGCTTTCTTT.

This clone turned up a few times. This chain connects TRBV9 to TRBJ2-1, with a weak D call TRBD2 (5 bases). Deletions cut 0 bases from V and 3 bases from J, with 7 bases between. Germline loops: CDR1 SGDLS, CDR2 YYNGEE. This CDR3 has 14 residues. CDR3 region: CASSVAGNYNEQFF. Written as DNA, the CDR3 is TGTGCCAGCAGCGTAGCCGGGAACTACAATGAGCAGTTCTTC.